The 21 T cell receptor beta chains below come from one sample, sequenced in a study of vaccination effects on CD4 cells after COVID-19. These receptors' targets are unknown. Assay: immunoSEQ multiplex PCR; the TCRdb copy retains only in-frame clones and omits some. Here the sample spans around 53,000 clones, around 82% being singletons. Ahead of sequencing, the ViraFEST assay grew antigen-specific CD4+ T cells using viral peptide pools. Having been cultured for roughly 10 days, the cells underwent CD4+ T cell isolation. This person caught SARS-CoV-2 sometime from March to December 2020, and PCR testing confirmed the infection. The sample consisted of CD4+ T cells from PBMCs cultured with HIV peptides, taken before COVID-19 vaccination. Subset denoted: HIV-1 Nef peptide pool negative control/reference culture. The receptor set was obtained from a human donor who had a prior SARS-CoV-2 infection.

The chain links TRBV19 to TRBJ2-6; 11 bases line up with TRBD1. In germline, CDR1 is LNHDA, CDR2 SQIVND (reference sequence). V shed 4 bases, J shed 1 base, and the junction held 3 bases outside the gene matches. The CDR3 length is 17 residues. CDR3 region: CASSRDRGRSGANVLTF. CDR3 bases: TGTGCCAGTAGTAGGGACAGGGGGAGGTCTGGGGCCAACGTCCTGACTTTC.

This clone appeared a few times. This CDR3 reads CASSQDGAQETQYF. The CDR3 DNA reads as TGTGCCAGCAGCCAAGACGGGGCCCAGGAGACCCAGTACTTC. The chain uses TRBV4-2 and TRBJ2-5, with D possibly called TRBD1 or TRBD2 (5 bases each). V dropped 0 bases and J dropped 5 bases, with 10 bases sitting between them. Germline V gives CDR1 LGHNA, CDR2 YNFKEQ. The CDR3 covers 14 residues.

V gene TRBV6-2 or TRBV6-3 combines with J gene TRBJ2-5; D might be TRBD1 (6 bases). Germline V gene lookup returns CDR1 MNHEY and CDR2 SVGEGT. This CDR3 is 18 amino acids long. Trimming stripped 2 bases from V and 0 bases from J, with 19 bases between. The CDR3: CASSYHLGRDTYQETQYF. DNA for the CDR3: TGTGCCAGCAGTTACCACTTGGGCCGGGACACGTACCAAGAGACCCAGTACTTC.

The chain combines TRBV19 with TRBJ1-1; the match to TRBD1 covers 9 bases. The CDR3 has 14 amino acids. CDR1 is LNHDA and CDR2 is SQIVND in the germline V gene (reference sequence). The ends lost 7 bases at V and 4 bases at J; junction bases unmatched: 7. In nucleotides, the CDR3 is TGTGCCAGTATTGGACAGGGGTTGTTCACTGAAGCTTTCTTT. Its protein product is CASIGQGLFTEAFF.

The V gene is TRBV6-5, the J gene TRBJ1-1; D call uncertain. Looked up from germline, CDR1 is MNHEY and CDR2 is SVGAGI. V lost 5 bases, J lost 0 bases, and 7 bases lay in between. CDR3 size: 13 residues. DNA of the CDR3: TGTGCCAGCAGTCTAAAATTGAACACTGAAGCTTTCTTT. Its translation: CASSLKLNTEAFF.

The chain has TRBV19 and TRBJ2-1; D remains unclear. The CDR3 spans 14 residues. Germline V gives CDR1 LNHDA, CDR2 SQIVND (reference sequence). Between the trimmed V and J ends, which lost 3 bases and 3 bases, there was a span of 9 bases. In DNA form, the CDR3 reads TGTGCCAGTAGTATCTTGTCTGGCTACAATGAGCAGTTCTTC. Its translation is CASSILSGYNEQFF.

This sequence joins TRBV7-2 and TRBJ2-5; D not certain. Trimming took off 5 bases at V and 5 bases at J, with 18 bases between the two ends. Germline V gene lookup returns CDR1 SGHTA and CDR2 FQGNSA. CDR3 length: 15 amino acids. The CDR3 DNA follows: TGTGCCAGCAGCCCCCGACCAGGTTTAGGGGAGACCCAGTACTTC. Translation gives CASSPRPGLGETQYF.

The chain employs TRBV6-6 and TRBJ2-2; D unresolved. The germline CDR1 and CDR2 sequences are MNHNY and SVGAGI (reference sequence). The CDR3 totals 14 residues. V was cut by 0 bases and J by 4 bases, with 6 bases left in between. The CDR3, as DNA: TGTGCCAGCAGTTACTCGGCAGGCACCGGGGAGCTGTTTTTT. Encoded protein: CASSYSAGTGELFF.

The J gene is TRBJ2-3, the V gene TRBV10-3, with 15 bases lining up with TRBD2. Germline-derived CDR1 and CDR2 are ENHRY and SYGVKD. CDR3 size: 18 residues. Trimming cost V 3 bases and J 8 bases; bases outside gene matches: 12. CDR3 amino acids: CAISDSRGLAGGFGTQYF. CDR3 coding DNA: TGTGCCATCAGTGACTCCCGGGGACTAGCGGGGGGCTTTGGTACGCAGTATTTT.

The chain combines TRBV4-2 with TRBJ2-1; the match to TRBD2 covers 9 bases. The ends lost 1 base at V and 7 bases at J; junction bases unmatched: 8. Germline lookup yields CDR1 LGHNA and CDR2 YNFKEQ. This CDR3 contains 16 residues. CDR3: CASSQVSLAGPNEQFF. The CDR3 DNA reads TGTGCCAGCAGCCAAGTTAGCCTAGCGGGGCCGAATGAGCAGTTCTTC.

This sequence joins TRBV11-2 and TRBJ1-4; D possibly corresponds to TRBD1 (6 bases). CDR3 length: 16 residues. Germline lookup yields CDR1 SGHAT and CDR2 FQNNGV. The V end was cut by 5 bases, the J end by 8 bases, with 21 bases between. The chain's CDR3 is CASSTRNRVDGEKLFF. The CDR3 DNA reads as TGTGCCAGCAGCACACGCAACAGGGTAGACGGGGAAAAACTGTTTTTT.

The chain employs TRBV7-2 and TRBJ2-5; weak D call: TRBD2 (5 bases). The germline CDR1 and CDR2 sequences are SGHTA and FQGNSA. This CDR3 comprises 13 residues. Trimming removed 5 bases from V and 5 bases from J, with 12 bases in between. The CDR3 loop is CASSPPEEETQYF. CDR3 DNA: TGTGCCAGCAGCCCGCCGGAGGAGGAGACCCAGTACTTC.

This clone was seen a few times. The rearrangement uses TRBV4-3 and TRBJ1-4; D may be TRBD1 (6 bases). The CDR3 totals 14 residues. Germline CDR1 and CDR2: LGHNA and YSLEER. Trimming took off 0 bases at V and 12 bases at J, with 14 bases between the two ends. The DNA for the CDR3 is TGCGCCAGCAGCCAAGAGGGTGGGGACACACAACTGTTTTTT. Protein sequence: CASSQEGGDTQLFF.

This chain's CDR3 is CATSDPGSYGYTF. For the CDR3, the DNA is TGTGCCACCAGTGATCCCGGTTCCTATGGCTACACCTTC. The chain couples TRBV24-1 to TRBJ1-2; D unresolved. Germline V CDR1 and CDR2: KGHDR, SFDVKD. V shed 3 bases and J shed 4 bases, with 8 bases lying between them. The CDR3 loop spans 13 amino acids.

The rearrangement links TRBV19 to TRBJ2-7; 11 positions match TRBD1. CDR1 is LNHDA, CDR2 SQIVND, per germline (reference sequence). CDR3 size: 15 residues. Unmatched junction bases numbered 7, after V lost 6 bases and J lost 3 bases. For the CDR3, the DNA is TGTGCCAGTAGCCCTCGGACAGGGGGCTACTACGAGCAGTACTTC. Protein sequence: CASSPRTGGYYEQYF.

This rearrangement joins TRBV11-3 to TRBJ2-1; D is perhaps TRBD2 (7 bases). CDR1 SGHNT and CDR2 YENEEA come from the germline V gene. This CDR3 is 19 amino acids long. Between the trimmed V and J ends, which lost 1 base and 0 bases, there was a span of 19 bases. CDR3 DNA: TGTGCCAGCAGCTTAGGTACGGGGGGCAAAGAAAACTCCTACAATGAGCAGTTCTTC. The encoded protein is CASSLGTGGKENSYNEQFF.

V gene TRBV14 combines with J gene TRBJ1-6, with unresolved D. The CDR3 consists of 14 residues. V lost 6 bases, J lost 9 bases, and 15 bases lay in between. The germline CDR1 and CDR2 sequences are SGHDN and FVKESK. CDR3 residues: CASRTGIEGSPLHF. Here the CDR3 DNA reads TGTGCCAGCAGGACCGGGATAGAGGGTTCACCCCTCCACTTT.

The chain is built from TRBV11-1 and TRBJ2-7, with a tentative D call TRBD2 (6 bases). Germline CDR1 SGHAT, CDR2 FQDESV (reference sequence). Trimming removed 4 bases from V and 4 bases from J, with 17 bases in between. There are 15 residues in the CDR3. The CDR3 reads CASSSYRDSGYEQYF. CDR3 bases: TGTGCCAGCAGCTCTTACCGGGACTCCGGGTACGAGCAGTACTTC.

This clone came up once. The V call is TRBV5-1, the J call TRBJ2-5, with D maybe TRBD2 (5 bases). Trimming took off 4 bases at V and 2 bases at J, with 9 bases between the two ends. CDR1 is SGHRS and CDR2 is YFSETQ in the germline V gene. The CDR3 is 13 residues long. CDR3 sequence: CASSKEVQETQYF. The CDR3 DNA sequence: TGCGCCAGCAGCAAGGAGGTGCAAGAGACCCAGTACTTC.

Only a few counts were recorded for this clone. The chain couples TRBV19 to TRBJ1-2, with D unresolved. Germline lookup yields CDR1 LNHDA and CDR2 SQIVND (reference sequence). This CDR3 spans 15 amino acids. V lost 2 bases and J 0 bases, leaving 10 bases between the germline ends. The chain's CDR3 is CASSIFGQANYGYTF. Here the CDR3 DNA reads TGTGCCAGTAGTATATTCGGGCAGGCTAACTATGGCTACACCTTC.

The chain is built from TRBV18 and TRBJ2-3; D possibly corresponds to TRBD2 (5 bases). Looked up from germline, CDR1 is KGHSH and CDR2 is LQKENI. CDR3 length: 13 residues. The V end was cut by 2 bases, the J end by 9 bases, with 12 bases between. The chain's CDR3 is CASSPSQEVTQYF. CDR3 DNA: TGTGCCAGCTCACCAAGTCAGGAGGTAACGCAGTATTTT.